This entry lists 11 T cell receptor beta chains sequenced from one sample in a study of shared clonotypes between healthy human individuals (TCRdb year 2020). Libraries were made using the immunoSEQ multiplex PCR assay. TCRdb stores this immuneACCESS table with in-frame sequences only. Part of the clones is absent; in the studies checked, under half of the shortfall reflects unresolved V genes, and no reason is known for the rest. The sample contains roughly 720,000 clones, less than 95% of them found a single time. The ten largest make up roughly 36% of the sample. The sample comprised memory CD8+ T cells from PBMCs. The cell subset or site label, as the study defines it: CD45RO+ cells pooled with CCR7-negative TemRA cells. The receptors stem from a man younger than 35 in good health. Some clones in this sample may be carry-over from other donors' samples.

The chain carries TRBV13 and TRBJ1-5, with D unresolved. V was trimmed by 0 bases and J by 6 bases, leaving 9 bases between them. The CDR3 is 14 amino acids. Germline V lookup: CDR1 PRHDT, CDR2 FYEKMQ (reference sequence). CDR3 region: CASSLGHKGQPQHF. CDR3 in DNA: TGTGCCAGCAGCTTAGGCCATAAGGGTCAGCCCCAGCATTTT. Full variable domain (rest looked up from reference TRBV13 and TRBJ1-5): AAGVIQSPRHLIKEKRETATLKCYPIPRHDTVYWYQQGPGQDPQFLISFYEKMQSDKGSIPDRFSAQQFSDYHSELNMSSLELGDSALYFCASSLGHKGQPQHFGDGTRLSIL.

The chain employs TRBV5-1 and TRBJ1-4, with 7 nucleotides matching TRBD1. In germline, CDR1 is SGHRS, CDR2 YFSETQ. V gave up 4 bases and J gave up 3 bases; unmatched junction bases: 6. CDR3 length: 15 amino acids. The CDR3 coding sequence is TGCGCCAGCAGCGTGGGACAGCCATCTAATGAAAAACTGTTTTTT. Translation gives CASSVGQPSNEKLFF.

The genes are TRBV2 and TRBJ1-2; 9 bases agree with TRBD1. Looked up from germline, CDR1 is SNHLY and CDR2 is FYNNEI. The CDR3 runs 15 residues. V lost 4 bases to trimming and J lost 8 bases; unmatched junction nucleotides: 11. In nucleotides, the CDR3 is TGTGCCAGCAGTGCCCGGGACAGGGAAGTGTTGGGCTACACCTTC. This translates into CASSARDREVLGYTF.

This sequence joins TRBV4-3 and TRBJ1-4, with D uncertain. The CDR3 runs 15 residues. In germline, CDR1 is LGHNA, CDR2 YSLEER. The V and J ends lost 0 bases and 10 bases respectively, with 15 bases between them. CDR3 in amino acids: CASSQDVSRIRKLFF. CDR3 nucleotide sequence: TGCGCCAGCAGCCAAGATGTTAGCAGAATCCGAAAACTGTTTTTT.

The chain links TRBV29-1 to TRBJ2-5; possible D gene TRBD2, 6 bases. CDR3 length: 12 amino acids. Germline CDR1 reads SQVTM; CDR2 reads ANQGSEA. Trimming cost V 7 bases and J 5 bases, with 14 bases left between them. Here the CDR3 reads CSGLGLMETQYF. The CDR3, as DNA: TGCAGCGGACTAGGGCTGATGGAGACCCAGTACTTC.

Turning to this clone: At one boundary the junction diverges from the germline segment, which might be a read error. The rearrangement links TRBV4-3 to TRBJ2-1; D is perhaps TRBD1 (6 bases). This CDR3 spans 14 amino acids. Per germline, CDR1 LGHNA and CDR2 YSLEER. The CDR3 region is CASSQLRGPNEQFF. For the CDR3, the DNA is TGCGCTAGCAGCCAACTCAGGGGACCCAATGAGCAGTTCTTC.

Comments on this clone: The same CDR3 is also encoded by other DNA sequences in this sample. The chain employs TRBV28 and TRBJ1-5; no clear D gene. This CDR3 region has 13 residues. The germline V gene encodes CDR1 MDHEN and CDR2 SYDVKM. Between the trimmed V and J ends, which lost 3 bases and 4 bases, there was a span of 7 bases. CDR3 loop: CASSLGSNQPQHF. CDR3 bases: TGTGCCAGCAGTTTGGGCTCGAATCAGCCCCAGCATTTT.

The chain couples TRBV15 to TRBJ2-1; 7 bases fit TRBD2. The germline CDR1 and CDR2 sequences are LNHNV and YYDKDF (reference sequence). CDR3 size: 16 residues. V gave up 1 base and J gave up 2 bases; unmatched junction bases: 5. CDR3 protein: CATSRGPGGTYNEQFF. CDR3 bases: TGTGCCACCAGCAGAGGTCCGGGGGGTACCTACAATGAGCAGTTCTTC.

The rearrangement uses TRBV28 and TRBJ1-6; 9 bases agree with TRBD1. Germline V gene sequence: CDR1 MDHEN, CDR2 SYDVKM. The CDR3 spans 16 residues. V dropped 2 bases and J dropped 9; count of bases not matched to a gene: 8. As DNA, the CDR3 is TGTGCCAGCAGTTTACCACCGGGACAGGGTGTTTCACCCCTCCACTTT. It encodes CASSLPPGQGVSPLHF.

The genes are TRBV4-3 and TRBJ2-7, with D maybe TRBD1 (5 bases). The germline CDR1 and CDR2 sequences are LGHNA and YSLEER. Deletions cut 0 bases from V and 4 bases from J, with 19 bases between. The CDR3 loop spans 17 amino acids. Here the CDR3 reads CASSQDAVAKGLYEQYF. Written as DNA, the CDR3 is TGCGCCAGCAGCCAAGACGCCGTTGCGAAGGGGTTGTACGAGCAGTACTTC.

The chain joins TRBV7-9 to TRBJ2-7; no definite D call. The CDR3 sequence is 13 residues long. The V end was cut by 5 bases, the J end by 3 bases, with 11 bases between. The germline gives CDR1 SEHNR, CDR2 FQNEAQ (reference sequence). The CDR3 DNA follows: TGTGCCAGCAGCCCCCCGACCGACTACGAGCAGTACTTC. Protein sequence: CASSPPTDYEQYF.